Below are 14 T cell receptor beta chains sequenced from a single sample in a study of blood T cell repertoires in COVID-19. Only in-frame clones appear in the TCRdb table, and some are missing; sequencing was by immunoSEQ multiplex PCR. The table lists 200,000 to 250,000 clones, approximately 86% of them singletons, with around 3.5% in the top ten. Sequenced input: peripheral blood. Every receptor here comes from a woman at least 80 years old with acute or convalescent COVID-19.

The rearrangement uses TRBV19 and TRBJ1-5; D not certain. Germline lookup yields CDR1 LNHDA and CDR2 SQIVND (reference sequence). The CDR3 sequence is 12 residues long. V was trimmed by 7 bases and J by 4 bases, leaving 8 bases between them. This chain's CDR3 is CASKNNNQPQHF. Written as DNA, the CDR3 is TGTGCCAGTAAGAACAATAATCAGCCCCAGCATTTT.

This clone has only a few counts. The J gene is TRBJ1-2, the V gene TRBV4-2, with TRBD1 identical over 7 bases. CDR3 length: 16 amino acids. Germline values: CDR1 LGHNA, CDR2 YNFKEQ. V gave up 3 bases and J gave up 3 bases; unmatched junction bases: 10. The CDR3 loop reads CASSHIEQGNDYGYTF. DNA of the CDR3: TGTGCCAGCAGCCATATTGAACAGGGGAATGACTATGGCTACACCTTC.

This chain links TRBV4-1 with TRBJ1-2; the match to TRBD1 covers 10 bases. Germline trimming cut 4 bases from V and 4 bases from J; bases unmatched to any gene: 9. Germline-derived CDR1 and CDR2 are MGHRA and YSYEKL. The CDR3 extends over 16 amino acids. DNA for the CDR3: TGCGCCAGCAGCCTTGACCTCCGGGACAGGGGCTATGGCTACACCTTC. This translates into CASSLDLRDRGYGYTF.

The chain has TRBV19 and TRBJ1-5, with D perhaps TRBD1 (5 bases). The CDR3 length is 16 residues. In germline, CDR1 is LNHDA, CDR2 SQIVND (reference sequence). Trimming stripped 3 bases from V and 0 bases from J, with 12 bases between. The CDR3: CASSIQGATSNQPQHF. Here the CDR3 DNA reads TGTGCCAGTAGTATTCAAGGGGCGACTAGCAATCAGCCCCAGCATTTT.

This chain connects TRBV12-3 or TRBV12-4 to TRBJ1-1, with D perhaps TRBD1 (5 bases). V was clipped by 5 bases and J by 8 bases, with 12 bases between them. This CDR3 has 12 amino acids. CDR3 DNA: TGTGCCAGCAGTCGTGTGCGACAGGAAGCTTTCTTT. It yields the protein CASSRVRQEAFF.

The chain carries TRBV10-3 and TRBJ2-4; TRBD2 might be the D (5 bases). The CDR3 is made up of 18 amino acids. V lost 0 bases to trimming and J lost 3 bases, with 18 bases between them. Germline loops: CDR1 ENHRY, CDR2 SYGVKD. The CDR3 sequence is CAISESAGVASHKNIQYF. CDR3 DNA: TGTGCCATCAGTGAGTCCGCTGGGGTAGCGTCACACAAAAACATTCAGTACTTC.

V is TRBV11-2 and J is TRBJ2-1, with TRBD2 matching over 13 bases. The V segment lost 5 bases and the J segment 6 bases; nucleotides outside the gene matches: 7. The germline V gene has CDR1 SGHAT and CDR2 FQNNGV. The length of the CDR3 is 16 residues. The CDR3 loop reads CASSPILAGGRNEQFF. In DNA, the CDR3 is TGTGCCAGCAGCCCAATACTAGCGGGGGGGCGCAATGAGCAGTTCTTC. The complete variable domain, with remaining parts taken from reference TRBV11-2 and TRBJ2-1, reads EAGVAQSPRYKIIEKRQSVAFWCNPISGHATLYWYQQILGQGPKLLIQFQNNGVVDDSQLPKDRFSAERLKGVDSTLKIQPAKLEDSAVYLCASSPILAGGRNEQFFGPGTRLTVL.

This clone was detected only once. The rearrangement links TRBV11-2 to TRBJ1-3; no clear D gene. The CDR3 sequence is 15 residues long. CDR1 is SGHAT, CDR2 FQNNGV, per germline. Trimming pared 3 bases from V and 0 bases from J, leaving 9 bases between. CDR3 nucleotide sequence: TGTGCCAGCAGCTTGGCAGTCCGCTCTGGAAACACCATATATTTT. Translating it yields CASSLAVRSGNTIYF.

The chain joins TRBV7-2 to TRBJ2-5, with a weak D call TRBD2 (6 bases). The germline V gene has CDR1 SGHTA and CDR2 FQGNSA. This CDR3 is built from 11 residues. V was clipped by 5 bases and J by 10 bases, with 11 bases between them. CDR3 protein: CASSGGLRQYF. CDR3 nucleotide sequence: TGTGCCAGCAGCGGAGGGCTGCGCCAGTACTTC.

This rearrangement joins TRBV6-5 to TRBJ1-1; 8 nucleotides agree with TRBD1. Germline V gene lookup returns CDR1 MNHEY and CDR2 SVGAGI. CDR3 size: 15 residues. Germline trimming cut 7 bases from V and 4 bases from J; bases unmatched to any gene: 11. In DNA form, the CDR3 reads TGTGCCAGCAACGAACAGGGGGAATTGAGCACTGAAGCTTTCTTT. It translates to CASNEQGELSTEAFF.

The J gene is TRBJ1-2, the V gene TRBV5-6; perhaps TRBD1 as D (5 bases). The V end was cut by 6 bases, the J end by 14 bases, with 14 bases between. Germline CDR1 and CDR2: SGHDT and YYEEEE. The CDR3 is made up of 10 amino acids. The CDR3 nucleotides are TGTGCCAGCAAGGGGCTGTACGAAACCTTC. Translation: CASKGLYETF.

The chain couples TRBV7-9 to TRBJ2-3, with 10 bases identical to TRBD1. V gave up 3 bases and J gave up 5 bases; unmatched junction bases: 8. This CDR3 comprises 16 residues. Germline CDR1 is SEHNR and CDR2 is FQNEAQ (reference sequence). As DNA, the CDR3 is TGTGCCAGCAGCTTCTACCGACAGGGGGCTAGAGATACGCAGTATTTT. Protein: CASSFYRQGARDTQYF.

The rearrangement uses TRBV28 and TRBJ1-4; 10 nucleotides match TRBD1. The J segment lost 1 base and the V segment lost 4 bases, leaving 6 bases of the junction unmatched. The CDR3 extends over 17 amino acids. Germline-derived CDR1 and CDR2 are MDHEN and SYDVKM. The CDR3 DNA reads as TGTGCCAGCAGTTCAACCGGGACAGGGGTAACTAATGAAAAACTGTTTTTT. As protein: CASSSTGTGVTNEKLFF.

The chain is built from TRBV12-3 or TRBV12-4 and TRBJ1-6; D call uncertain. V was shortened by 5 bases and J by 5 bases, with 4 bases between the two germline ends. CDR3 length equals 12 residues. The CDR3 reads CASSINNSPLHF. The DNA for the CDR3 is TGTGCCAGCAGTATAAATAATTCACCCCTCCACTTT.